This T cell receptor (beta chain) was obtained from a study of blood T cells in healthy people across ages. Then a second PCR, running roughly 6 to 12 cycles, was carried out with a sample-barcoded 5' primer and a J-beta primer mix. TCRdb passed the 5' RACE reads through MiXCR, listing each CDR3 protein once. The repertoire holds over a million distinct CDR3 sequences, with over 35% as singletons. V lost 4 bases and J lost 1; bases outside the gene matches: 9. The CDR3 loop spans 18 amino acids. The sequenced sample was blood. The source of this sequence is a woman aged 55 to 70 in good health. V and J are TRBV23-1 and TRBJ2-7; 14 nucleotides line up with TRBD2. TRBV23-1 is an open reading frame, and its role is uncertain. CDR3 bases: TGCGCCAGCAGTCGCTCCGGGACTAGCGGGAGCCTGTCCTACGAGCAGTACTTC. It yields the protein CASSRSGTSGSLSYEQYF.